These T cell receptor beta chains were read from a single sample in a study of shared clonotypes between healthy human individuals. Clones were read by immunoSEQ multiplex PCR, and TCRdb kept only the in-frame ones, dropping some. The table records about 2.1 million clones, around 93% of them present only once. Sample: naive CD8+ T cells from PBMCs. The receptors here all came from a man between 18 and 29 years old in good health. Some clones in this sample may be carry-over from other donors' samples. Both conserved end residues are part of each CDR3. A D gene is named only where the DNA matches it firmly. The size field is filled for only some rows; it gives once, few, many or a size class.

cdr3_nt,cdr3_aa,j_call,v_call,clone_size,d_call
TGTGCCAGCAGCCAAGAGCGGGACAGGGGCCACGAGCAGTACTTC,CASSQERDRGHEQYF,TRBJ2-7,TRBV28,.,TRBD1
TGCGCCAGCAGCGGTAAAGACCGGGACGAATCTCCCTATGGCTACACCTTC,CASSGKDRDESPYGYTF,TRBJ1-2,TRBV10-2,.,.
TGTGCCAGCAGTGAGACCTTCGACACTTACACCTACGAGCAGTACTTC,CASSETFDTYTYEQYF,TRBJ2-7,TRBV2,.,.
TGCGCCAGCTTTCCCGGGACAGGGGCTTTAAGAAACACCGGGGAGCTGTTTTTT,CASFPGTGALRNTGELFF,TRBJ2-2,TRBV5-1,.,TRBD1
TGTGCCAGCAGCCAAGATACACGTCGCGCCGGGAGGAACGAGCAGTACTTC,CASSQDTRRAGRNEQYF,TRBJ2-7,TRBV4-2,.,TRBD2
TGTGCAAGTCGCTTTCCCGGGACAGATAATCAGCCCCAGCATTTT,CASRFPGTDNQPQHF,TRBJ1-5,TRBV12-2,.,.
TGTGCCAGCACCCATGAGACAGGGGGCAATCGCGAAAAACTGTTTTTT,CASTHETGGNREKLFF,TRBJ1-4,TRBV28,once,TRBD1
TGTGCCAGCAGCCCTAATGGGACTAGCGTTTTGAACACCGGGGAGCTGTTTTTT,CASSPNGTSVLNTGELFF,TRBJ2-2,TRBV7-9,.,TRBD2
TGTGCCAGCGACCGGGACAGGGGGTTTGACGAGCAGTACTTC,CASDRDRGFDEQYF,TRBJ2-7,TRBV11-2,.,TRBD1
TGTGCCAGCAGTTTACTCGAGAACAATGAGCAGTTCTTC,CASSLLENNEQFF,TRBJ2-1,TRBV27,.,.
TGTGCCAGCAGCTTAGGACGGCTAGCGGGAGAGGGTAACTACGAGCAGTACTTC,CASSLGRLAGEGNYEQYF,TRBJ2-7,TRBV11-2,.,TRBD2
TGCGCCAGCAGCCAAGATGCACAGCTATGGGGCTACACCTTC,CASSQDAQLWGYTF,TRBJ1-2,TRBV4-1,.,.
TGCGCCAGCAGCCAAGGCCAGGGGTCCTATGGCTACACCTTC,CASSQGQGSYGYTF,TRBJ1-2,TRBV4-3,.,.
TGTGCCAGCAGCTTCCCGGGGGGCTTTGAGGATGAGCAGTTCTTC,CASSFPGGFEDEQFF,TRBJ2-1,TRBV7-8,.,.
TGTGCCAGCAGCCCCGGGGGGAGCTCTGGAAACACCATATATTTT,CASSPGGSSGNTIYF,TRBJ1-3,TRBV9,.,.
TGTGCCAGCAGCTTAGCGGACAGGGGGCTCGCAGATACGCAGTATTTT,CASSLADRGLADTQYF,TRBJ2-3,TRBV7-8,.,TRBD1
TGTGCCAGCAGCGGCCCGCGGGGCCCTCAGACCCAGTACTTC,CASSGPRGPQTQYF,TRBJ2-5,TRBV5-6,.,.
TGTGCCAGAAGCGGAGACACCGGGGAGCTGTTTTTT,CARSGDTGELFF,TRBJ2-2,TRBV28,.,.
TGCGCCAGCAGCCCAGGCGGCGGGTCCAACACTGAAGCTTTCTTT,CASSPGGGSNTEAFF,TRBJ1-1,TRBV5-1,.,.
TGTGCCAGCAGTACCACAGGGCCCACTGAAGCTTTCTTT,CASSTTGPTEAFF,TRBJ1-1,TRBV28,few,.
TGTGCCAGTAGCCCTCTGATGTTGGGTGAAGCTTTCTTT,CASSPLMLGEAFF,TRBJ1-1,TRBV19,.,.
TGTGCCAGCAGTTTCCGACAGGGGACTGAAGCTTTCTTT,CASSFRQGTEAFF,TRBJ1-1,TRBV6-5,.,TRBD1
TGTGCCAGCAGTTTATTAGGACAGCTCTCCTACGAGCAGTACTTC,CASSLLGQLSYEQYF,TRBJ2-7,TRBV27,once,.
TGCGCCAGCAGCCTCTCAAGGCTAGCGGCGGTTGGGAATGAGCAGTTCTTC,CASSLSRLAAVGNEQFF,TRBJ2-1,TRBV4-3,.,TRBD2
TGTGCCAGCAGCTTAGGGGTCGGGGGTTCCTACAATGAGCAGTTCTTC,CASSLGVGGSYNEQFF,TRBJ2-1,TRBV11-2,.,.
TGTGCCAGCAGCATGGGGACAGGGGCCGAGACCCAGTACTTC,CASSMGTGAETQYF,TRBJ2-5,TRBV27,.,TRBD1
TGTGCCACCTTTGAAGGGGGCTCCTACGAGCAGTACTTC,CATFEGGSYEQYF,TRBJ2-7,TRBV10-3,.,.
TGTGCCAGCAGCCAAAAACCAACGTATCCAGGGGGGTCCTACAATGAGCAGTTCTTC,CASSQKPTYPGGSYNEQFF,TRBJ2-1,TRBV7-9,.,.
TGTGCCAGTAGTGGTGTTCTTGATGAAGCTTTCTTT,CASSGVLDEAFF,TRBJ1-1,TRBV19,.,.
TGTGCCAGCAGCGCTACCGGGACAGGGGGCATCTATGGCTACACCTTC,CASSATGTGGIYGYTF,TRBJ1-2,TRBV9,.,TRBD1
TGTGCCAGCAGTTTCACCGGGCCGCACTCGTTGAGTGGCTACACCTTC,CASSFTGPHSLSGYTF,TRBJ1-2,TRBV6-5,.,.
TGTGCCAGTAGTACCCAGCGGGAGGGCACAGATACGCAGTATTTT,CASSTQREGTDTQYF,TRBJ2-3,TRBV19,.,TRBD2
TGCGCCAGCAGCTTGGTTGGTGGGGGGAAACTTAGCACAGATACGCAGTATTTT,CASSLVGGGKLSTDTQYF,TRBJ2-3,TRBV5-1,.,.
TGTGCCAGCAGCTTCGATGGACAGGGCTATGGCCACACCTTC,CASSFDGQGYGHTF,TRBJ1-2,TRBV7-9,once,TRBD1
TGTGCCAGCAGCTTCATCCCAGATACGCAGTATTTT,CASSFIPDTQYF,TRBJ2-3,TRBV7-2,.,.
TGTGCCAGCACCCGCACTGTCGACAGCGCATACCAAGAGACCCAGTACTTC,CASTRTVDSAYQETQYF,TRBJ2-5,TRBV7-9,once,.
TGCGCCAGCAGCGAACGCCCACGGGGGGTCGACACTGAAGCTTTCTTT,CASSERPRGVDTEAFF,TRBJ1-1,TRBV5-1,.,.
TGCAGCGTCGACACGGGGGCCCCCCACGAGCAGTACTTC,CSVDTGAPHEQYF,TRBJ2-7,TRBV29-1,.,.
TGTGCAAGTCGCTTAGTGGGGGCAGGTGGCTACACCTTC,CASRLVGAGGYTF,TRBJ1-2,TRBV12-2,.,.
TGTGCCACCAGCAGAGATGTTGTATTGCTTGGGGCCGAGAACAATGAGCAGTTCTTC,CATSRDVVLLGAENNEQFF,TRBJ2-1,TRBV15,.,.
TGTGCCAGCACCACGACTAGCGGGGCGTCCTACAATGAGCAGTTCTTC,CASTTTSGASYNEQFF,TRBJ2-1,TRBV27,.,TRBD2